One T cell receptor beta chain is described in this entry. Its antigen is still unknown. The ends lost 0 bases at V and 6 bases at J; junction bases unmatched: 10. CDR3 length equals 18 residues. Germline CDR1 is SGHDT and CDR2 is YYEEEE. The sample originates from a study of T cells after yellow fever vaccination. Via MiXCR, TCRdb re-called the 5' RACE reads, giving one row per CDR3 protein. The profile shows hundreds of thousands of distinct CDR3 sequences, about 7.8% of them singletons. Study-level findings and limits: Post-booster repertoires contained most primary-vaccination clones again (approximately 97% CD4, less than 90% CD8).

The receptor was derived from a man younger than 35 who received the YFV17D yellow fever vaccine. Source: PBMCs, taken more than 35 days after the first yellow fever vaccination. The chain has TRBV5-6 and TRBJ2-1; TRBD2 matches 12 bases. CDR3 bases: TGTGCCAGCAGCTTGGTTTCTAGCGGGGGGGAGAGGGTCAATGAGCAGTTCTTC. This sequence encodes CASSLVSSGGERVNEQFF.